One TCR beta chain is described in this entry. Antigen specificity is unknown. These data come from a study of cytomegalovirus exposure and HLA in healthy donors. Turning to the study itself: Both the roughly 120 validation repertoires and the 500 to 700 first-cohort repertoires used the same platform, as reported by a later analysis.

The ends were cut back, 1 base at V and 5 bases at J, with 11 bases in the middle. This CDR3 contains 14 residues. Germline-derived CDR1 and CDR2 are SGHDN and FVKESK. Measured with immunoSEQ multiplex PCR; TCRdb has only the in-frame clones, and not every one. The repertoire holds 75,000 to 85,000 clones, with roughly 93% as singletons. Findings and caveats of the study: According to a later analysis, TCR clusters from the first cohort tended to co-occur in the 100 to 150 validation repertoires. The study listed under 200 cytomegalovirus-associated TCR beta chains. As was reported, the classifier diagnosed cytomegalovirus status with high specificity and sensitivity.

The chain uses TRBV14 and TRBJ2-5; D remains unclear. Input material: PBMCs. This sequence was found in a man aged 25-40 years in good health and CMV-seronegative. CDR3 DNA: TGTGCCAGCAGCCAAGGAATAGTCGTCGAGACCCAGTACTTC. Translated, it gives CASSQGIVVETQYF.